This T cell receptor (beta chain) was found in a study of cytomegalovirus exposure and HLA in healthy donors. Whole-study findings and limits: The investigators catalogued 150 to 200 TCR beta chains as cytomegalovirus-associated. For presence/absence analyses, sequencing depth was assumed to be roughly uniform across donors.

As regards this clone: What it binds is not known.

The CDR3 covers 17 residues. Trimming cost V 4 bases and J 5 bases; bases outside gene matches: 10. Germline V gene sequence: CDR1 SQVTM, CDR2 ANQGSEA. The PCR was carried out with 60 Vbeta primers and 13 Jbeta primers. Data came from immunoSEQ multiplex PCR; TCRdb stores just in-frame clones and leaves some out. The sample consists of more than 80,000 clones, about four fifths of them appearing once. The sequence was collected from a man aged 60 to 69 in good health and CMV-seronegative. Sequencing was done on a sample of PBMCs. J is TRBJ2-1 and V is TRBV29-1, with 14 bases identical to TRBD2. CDR3 DNA: TGCAGCGTTGGGGGGACTAGCGGGGGTACAATACACAATGAGCAGTTCTTC. Its translation: CSVGGTSGGTIHNEQFF.